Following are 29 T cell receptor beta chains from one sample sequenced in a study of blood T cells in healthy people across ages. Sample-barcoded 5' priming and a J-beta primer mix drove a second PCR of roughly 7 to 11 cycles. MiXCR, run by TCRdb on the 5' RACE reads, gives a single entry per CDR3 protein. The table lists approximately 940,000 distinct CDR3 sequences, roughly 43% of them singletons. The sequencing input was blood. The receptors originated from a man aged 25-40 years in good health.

The CDR3 protein is CASSATERGGYNEQFF. The CDR3, as DNA: TGTGCCAGCAGCGCCACCGAGCGGGGGGGCTACAATGAGCAGTTCTTC. The chain joins TRBV9 to TRBJ2-1; 10 bases are a match to TRBD2. The V gene end was trimmed by 3 bases and the J gene end by 3 bases; junction bases not matched to a gene: 6. Germline values: CDR1 SGDLS, CDR2 YYNGEE. This CDR3 contains 16 residues.

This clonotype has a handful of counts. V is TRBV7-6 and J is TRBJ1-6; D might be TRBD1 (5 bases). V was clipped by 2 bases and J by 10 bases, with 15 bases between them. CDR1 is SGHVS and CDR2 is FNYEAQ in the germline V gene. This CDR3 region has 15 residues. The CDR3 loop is CASSLSSQGRSPLHF. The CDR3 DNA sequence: TGTGCCAGCAGCTTAAGCAGCCAGGGACGGTCACCCCTCCACTTT.

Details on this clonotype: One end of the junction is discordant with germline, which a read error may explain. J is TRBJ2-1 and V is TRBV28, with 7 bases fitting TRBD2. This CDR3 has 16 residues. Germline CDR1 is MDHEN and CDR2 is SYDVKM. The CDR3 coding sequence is TGTGCCAGCAGTTTATGGGCTAGCGGCTACTACAATGAGCTGTTCTTC. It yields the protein CASSLWASGYYNELFF. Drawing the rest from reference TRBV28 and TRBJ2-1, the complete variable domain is DVKVTQSSRYLVKRTGEKVFLECVQDMDHENMFWYRQDPGLGLRLIYFSYDVKMKEKGDIPEGYSVSREKKERFSLILESASTNQTSMYLCASSLWASGYYNELFFGPGTRLTVL.

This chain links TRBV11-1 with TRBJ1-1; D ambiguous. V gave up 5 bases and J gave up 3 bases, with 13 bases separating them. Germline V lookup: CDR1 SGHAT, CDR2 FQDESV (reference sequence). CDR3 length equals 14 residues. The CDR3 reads CASSPTVEDTEAFF. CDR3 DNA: TGTGCCAGCAGCCCCACAGTGGAGGACACTGAAGCTTTCTTT.

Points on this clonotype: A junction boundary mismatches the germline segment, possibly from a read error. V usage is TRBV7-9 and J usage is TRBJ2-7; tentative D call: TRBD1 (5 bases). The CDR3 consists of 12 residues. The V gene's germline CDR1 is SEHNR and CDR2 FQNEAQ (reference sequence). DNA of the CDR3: TGTTCCAGCAGCTTAGGGGACTACGAGCAGTACTTC. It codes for CSSSLGDYEQYF.

The CDR3 DNA reads as TGTGCCATCAGTGAAGGGACAGGGGATAATTCACCCCTCCACTTT. As protein: CAISEGTGDNSPLHF. The chain combines TRBV10-3 with TRBJ1-6, with TRBD1 matching 10 bases. The CDR3 is made up of 15 amino acids. J gave up 5 bases and V 3 bases, and 1 base lay outside the gene matches. The V gene's germline CDR1 is ENHRY and CDR2 SYGVKD.

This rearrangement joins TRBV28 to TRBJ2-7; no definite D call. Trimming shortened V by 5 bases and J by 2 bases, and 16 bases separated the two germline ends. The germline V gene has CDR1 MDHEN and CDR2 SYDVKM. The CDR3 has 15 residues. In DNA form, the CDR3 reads TGTGCCAGCAGTCTTCTTAGGGAACCCGCCTACGAGCAGTACTTC. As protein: CASSLLREPAYEQYF.

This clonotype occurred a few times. The CDR3 sequence is CASSSGTGPSHYGYTF. The CDR3 bases are TGTGCCAGCAGCTCCGGGACAGGTCCGTCCCACTATGGCTACACCTTC. The rearrangement uses TRBV5-5 and TRBJ1-2; TRBD1 aligns across 8 bases. V was pared by 3 bases and J by 3 bases, with 10 bases of the junction left unmatched. Germline CDR1 is SGHKS and CDR2 is YYEKEE (reference sequence). The CDR3 is made up of 16 amino acids.

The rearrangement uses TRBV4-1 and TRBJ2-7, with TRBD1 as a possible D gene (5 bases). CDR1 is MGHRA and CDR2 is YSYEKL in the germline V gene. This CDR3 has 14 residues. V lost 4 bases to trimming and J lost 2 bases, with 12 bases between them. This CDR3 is CASSLATVPYEQYF. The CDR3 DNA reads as TGCGCCAGCAGCCTCGCGACAGTCCCCTACGAGCAGTACTTC.

The CDR3 sequence is CASSQGLAVSYSYNEQFF. The CDR3 DNA reads as TGTGCCAGCAGCCAGGGACTAGCGGTCTCATATTCCTACAATGAGCAGTTCTTC. The V call is TRBV12-3 or TRBV12-4, the J call TRBJ2-1; 11 bases match TRBD2. V was pared by 6 bases and J by 1 base, with 11 bases of the junction left unmatched. This CDR3 has 18 residues.

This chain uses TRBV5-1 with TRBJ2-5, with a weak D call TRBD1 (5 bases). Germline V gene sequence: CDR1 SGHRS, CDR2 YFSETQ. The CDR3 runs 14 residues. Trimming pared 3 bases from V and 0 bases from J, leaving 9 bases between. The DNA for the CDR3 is TGCGCCAGCAGCTCGCAGGGCAACCAAGAGACCCAGTACTTC. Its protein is CASSSQGNQETQYF.

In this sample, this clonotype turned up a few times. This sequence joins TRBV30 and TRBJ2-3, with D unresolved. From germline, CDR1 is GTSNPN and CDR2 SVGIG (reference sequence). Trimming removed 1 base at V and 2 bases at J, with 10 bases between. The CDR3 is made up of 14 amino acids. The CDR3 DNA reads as TGTGCCTGGAGTGCCGCCGGCTTCACAGATACGCAGTATTTT. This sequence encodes CAWSAAGFTDTQYF.

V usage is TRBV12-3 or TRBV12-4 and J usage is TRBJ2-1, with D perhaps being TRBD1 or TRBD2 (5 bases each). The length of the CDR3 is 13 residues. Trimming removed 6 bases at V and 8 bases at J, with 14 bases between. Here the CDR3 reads CASSADGADEQFF. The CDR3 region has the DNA TGTGCCAGCAGCGCGGACGGGGCAGATGAGCAGTTCTTC.

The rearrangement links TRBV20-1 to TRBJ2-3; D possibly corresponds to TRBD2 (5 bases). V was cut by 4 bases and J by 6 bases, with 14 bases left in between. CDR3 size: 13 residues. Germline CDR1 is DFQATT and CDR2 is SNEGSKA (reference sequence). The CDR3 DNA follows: TGCAGTGCTACACTGAGCGGCCCGGATACGCAGTATTTT. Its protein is CSATLSGPDTQYF.

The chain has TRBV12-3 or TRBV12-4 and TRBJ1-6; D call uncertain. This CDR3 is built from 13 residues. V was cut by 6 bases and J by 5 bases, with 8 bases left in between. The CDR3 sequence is CASSRDDNSPLHF. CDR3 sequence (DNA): TGTGCCAGCAGCCGGGATGATAATTCACCCCTCCACTTT.

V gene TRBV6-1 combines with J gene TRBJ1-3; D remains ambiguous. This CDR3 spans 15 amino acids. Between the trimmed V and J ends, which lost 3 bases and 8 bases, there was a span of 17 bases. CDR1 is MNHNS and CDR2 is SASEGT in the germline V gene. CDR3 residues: CASSDMKGSADTIYF. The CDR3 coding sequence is TGTGCCAGCAGTGACATGAAGGGATCGGCAGACACCATATATTTT.

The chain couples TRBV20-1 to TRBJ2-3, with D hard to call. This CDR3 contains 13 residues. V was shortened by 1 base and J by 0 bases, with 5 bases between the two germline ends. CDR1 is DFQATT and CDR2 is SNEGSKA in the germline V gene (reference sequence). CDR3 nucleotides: TGCAGTGCTAGAGTGAGTAGCACAGATACGCAGTATTTT. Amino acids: CSARVSSTDTQYF.

Here the CDR3 reads CASSLAGPTYNSPLHF. CDR3 nucleotides: TGCGCCAGCAGCTTGGCGGGGCCCACCTATAATTCACCCCTCCACTTT. The rearrangement links TRBV5-1 to TRBJ1-6, with TRBD1 as a possible D gene (5 bases). The CDR3 consists of 16 residues. Trimming removed 0 bases from V and 2 bases from J, with 9 bases in between. The V gene's germline CDR1 is SGHRS and CDR2 YFSETQ.

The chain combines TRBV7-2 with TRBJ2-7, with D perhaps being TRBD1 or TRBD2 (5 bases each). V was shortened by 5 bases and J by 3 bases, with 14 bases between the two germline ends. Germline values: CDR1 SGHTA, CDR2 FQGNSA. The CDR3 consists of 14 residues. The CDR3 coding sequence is TGTGCCAGCAGCCCCTCGGGGCTATTCTACGAGCAGTACTTC. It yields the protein CASSPSGLFYEQYF.

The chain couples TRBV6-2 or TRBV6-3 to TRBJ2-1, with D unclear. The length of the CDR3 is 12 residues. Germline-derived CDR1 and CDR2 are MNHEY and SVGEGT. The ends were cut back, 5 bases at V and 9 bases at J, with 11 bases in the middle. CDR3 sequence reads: CASSRIAGEQFF. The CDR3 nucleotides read TGTGCCAGCAGTCGTATAGCTGGTGAGCAGTTCTTC.

The CDR3 nucleotides are TGTGCCAGCAGCTTAAGTTCATCCACAGATACGCAGTATTTT. Translation: CASSLSSSTDTQYF. The genes are TRBV7-3 and TRBJ2-3; D unclear. V dropped 1 base and J dropped 2 bases, with 7 bases sitting between them. This CDR3 is 14 amino acids long. Looked up from germline, CDR1 is SGHTA and CDR2 is FQGTGA.

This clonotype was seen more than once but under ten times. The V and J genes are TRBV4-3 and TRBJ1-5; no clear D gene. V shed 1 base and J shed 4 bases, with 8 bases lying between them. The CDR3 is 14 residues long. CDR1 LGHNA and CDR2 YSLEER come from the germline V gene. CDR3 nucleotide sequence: TGCGCCAGCAGCCAAGCTGTCGGGAATCAGCCCCAGCATTTT. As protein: CASSQAVGNQPQHF.

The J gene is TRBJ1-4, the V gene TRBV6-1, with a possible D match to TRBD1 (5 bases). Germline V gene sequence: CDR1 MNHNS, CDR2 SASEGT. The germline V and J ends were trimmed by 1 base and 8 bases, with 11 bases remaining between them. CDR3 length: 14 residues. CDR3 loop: CASSEDGRVEKLFF. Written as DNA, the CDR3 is TGTGCCAGCAGTGAAGATGGCAGGGTAGAAAAACTGTTTTTT.

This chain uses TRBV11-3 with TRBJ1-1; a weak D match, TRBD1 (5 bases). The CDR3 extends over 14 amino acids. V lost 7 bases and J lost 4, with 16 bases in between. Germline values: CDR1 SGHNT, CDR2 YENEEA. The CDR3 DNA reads TGTGCCAGCAAGGCAGACAGTTCCCTCACTGAAGCTTTCTTT. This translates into CASKADSSLTEAFF.

CDR3 region: CASSLDQSGQGNQPQHF. Written as DNA, the CDR3 is TGTGCCAGCAGCTTAGATCAATCGGGACAGGGGAATCAGCCCCAGCATTTT. The chain couples TRBV11-2 to TRBJ1-5; 10 nucleotides match TRBD1. V shed 0 bases and J 4 bases; nucleotides not matched to a gene: 6. The CDR3 contains 17 residues. Germline V lookup: CDR1 SGHAT, CDR2 FQNNGV.

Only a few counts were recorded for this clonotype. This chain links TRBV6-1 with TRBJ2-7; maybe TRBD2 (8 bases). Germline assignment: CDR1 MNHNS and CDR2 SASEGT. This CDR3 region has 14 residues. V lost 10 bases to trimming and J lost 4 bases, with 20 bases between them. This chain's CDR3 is CAIGGENRGYEQYF. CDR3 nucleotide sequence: TGTGCCATCGGGGGGGAAAACAGGGGATACGAGCAGTACTTC.

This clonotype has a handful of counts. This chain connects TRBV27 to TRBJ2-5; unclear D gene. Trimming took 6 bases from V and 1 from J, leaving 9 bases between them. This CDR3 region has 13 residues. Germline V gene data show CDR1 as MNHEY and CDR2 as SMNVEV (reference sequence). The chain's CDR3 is CASRQTSQETQYF. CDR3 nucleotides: TGTGCCAGCAGGCAGACCAGCCAAGAGACCCAGTACTTC.

This chain's CDR3 is CASSLVTRGGYTF. In nucleotides, the CDR3 is TGTGCCAGCAGCTTAGTTACCCGCGGGGGCTACACCTTC. The chain employs TRBV11-1 and TRBJ1-2; D gene unclear. CDR1 SGHAT and CDR2 FQDESV come from the germline V gene (reference sequence). The CDR3 runs 13 residues. Trimming took off 1 base at V and 8 bases at J, with 11 bases between the two ends.

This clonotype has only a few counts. The CDR3 region is CASSQDLRNAETQYF. The CDR3, as DNA: TGCGCCAGCAGCCAAGATCTCCGGAACGCGGAGACCCAGTACTTC. The rearrangement joins TRBV4-1 to TRBJ2-5; D uncertain. The germline V gene encodes CDR1 MGHRA and CDR2 YSYEKL. The length of the CDR3 is 15 residues. Between the trimmed V and J ends, which lost 0 bases and 5 bases, there was a span of 13 bases.